This is a list of T cell receptor beta chains from one sample in a study of CD8+ T cells in alopecia areata. Clones were read by immunoSEQ multiplex PCR, and TCRdb kept only the in-frame ones, dropping some. This sample carries 150,000 or so clones, about 54% of them seen once, and the ten largest clones take 4.8%. Sequencing input: CD4+ T cells sorted from blood. Source of these receptors: a human donor in good health. Both conserved end residues are part of each CDR3. A D gene is named only where the DNA matches it firmly. Clone size, where shown, is once, few, many, or a class for clones that have expanded.

v_gene	j_gene	abundance	d_gene	CDR3aa	CDR3nt
TRBV20-1	TRBJ2-1	-	-	CSASRENEQFF	TGCAGTGCTAGCAGGGAGAATGAGCAGTTCTTC
TRBV11-2	TRBJ2-5	few	-	CASSSAGGQETQYF	TGTGCCAGCAGCTCGGCAGGGGGGCAAGAGACCCAGTACTTC
TRBV5-1	TRBJ1-5	few	-	CASSLWGAEHQPQHF	TGCGCCAGCAGCTTGTGGGGGGCTGAACATCAGCCCCAGCATTTT
TRBV4-1	TRBJ1-3	few	-	CASSQEGGGVGNTIYF	TGCGCCAGCAGCCAAGAAGGAGGAGGGGTCGGAAACACCATATATTTT
TRBV28	TRBJ2-7	-	TRBD1	CASRGTGGYYEQYF	TGTGCCAGCAGAGGGACAGGGGGCTACTACGAGCAGTACTTC
TRBV5-1	TRBJ2-4	-	TRBD2	CASSYLAEPQNIQYF	TGCGCCAGCAGCTATCTAGCGGAACCGCAAAACATTCAGTACTTC
TRBV29-1	TRBJ1-4	-	-	CSVVGQGKEKLFF	TGCAGCGTTGTCGGGCAAGGAAAAGAAAAACTGTTTTTT
TRBV9	TRBJ2-5	-	TRBD1	CASSADGQGRETQYF	TGTGCCAGCAGCGCCGACGGACAGGGTCGAGAGACCCAGTACTTC
TRBV29-1	TRBJ1-3	few	-	CSVVAGFSGNTIYF	TGCAGCGTGGTTGCAGGGTTCTCTGGAAACACCATATATTTT
TRBV4-1	TRBJ1-4	few	-	CASSQGSAYIEKLFF	TGCGCCAGCAGCCAAGGTTCTGCGTATATCGAAAAACTGTTTTTT
TRBV6-1	TRBJ2-7	few	TRBD2	CASSEGLAGSYEQYF	TGTGCCAGCAGTGAAGGACTAGCGGGCTCCTACGAGCAGTACTTC
TRBV14	TRBJ1-4	few	-	CASSQLGVGEKLFF	TGTGCCAGCAGCCAGTTGGGCGTGGGTGAAAAACTGTTTTTT
TRBV7-9	TRBJ2-4	once	TRBD2	CASSKELWGGHIQYF	TGTGCCAGCAGTAAGGAGTTATGGGGGGGACACATTCAGTACTTC
TRBV29-1	TRBJ2-7	-	-	CSAKTGIEQYF	TGCAGCGCCAAAACAGGGATCGAGCAGTACTTC
TRBV29-1	TRBJ1-5	-	-	CSVVQGGNQPQHF	TGCAGCGTTGTACAGGGTGGCAATCAGCCCCAGCATTTT
TRBV29-1	TRBJ1-1	-	TRBD1	CSVFDRATEAFF	TGCAGCGTTTTCGACAGGGCGACTGAAGCTTTCTTT
TRBV7-8	TRBJ2-1	-	TRBD2	CASSKRGMLAAYNEQFF	TGTGCCAGCAGCAAAAGGGGAATGCTAGCGGCTTACAATGAGCAGTTCTTC
TRBV29-1	TRBJ2-7	-	TRBD1	CSVEPGTGALEQYF	TGCAGCGTTGAACCCGGCACAGGGGCTCTCGAGCAGTACTTC
TRBV5-4	TRBJ2-2	few	-	CASSLATGLSAGELFF	TGTGCCAGCAGCTTAGCAACAGGGCTGTCTGCCGGGGAGCTGTTTTTT
TRBV5-1	TRBJ2-1	-	-	CASSLEGGLVRSSYNEQFF	TGCGCCAGCAGCTTGGAAGGGGGTCTAGTGAGGTCCTCTTACAATGAGCAGTTCTTC
TRBV18	TRBJ1-1	-	-	CASSSNKETEAFF	TGTGCCAGCTCATCGAACAAGGAAACTGAAGCTTTCTTT
TRBV7-9	TRBJ1-1	-	TRBD1	CASSTWTGDTEAFF	TGTGCCAGCAGCACTTGGACAGGTGACACTGAAGCTTTCTTT
TRBV10-2	TRBJ2-5	many	-	CASSGSETQYF	TGCGCCAGCAGTGGATCGGAGACCCAGTACTTC
TRBV4-1	TRBJ1-2	-	TRBD1	CASSRLTGTNYGYTF	TGCGCCAGCAGCCGCTTGACAGGGACCAACTATGGCTACACCTTC
TRBV27	TRBJ1-2	few	TRBD1	CASSSWTGMFIGYTF	TGTGCCAGCAGTTCATGGACAGGGATGTTCATAGGCTACACCTTC
TRBV29-1	TRBJ2-7	few	-	CSVEMDSSYEQYF	TGCAGCGTTGAAATGGACAGCTCCTACGAGCAGTACTTC
TRBV29-1	TRBJ2-1	-	-	CSVEDLSPPVF	TGCAGCGTTGAAGATCTCAGTCCCCCGGTCTTC
TRBV10-3	TRBJ2-7	-	-	CAISESGTTYEQYF	TGTGCCATCAGTGAGTCCGGCACCACCTACGAGCAGTACTTC
TRBV30	TRBJ1-4	-	-	CAWSVLGRAGEKLFF	TGTGCCTGGAGTGTACTTGGCAGGGCGGGAGAAAAACTGTTTTTT
TRBV5-1	TRBJ2-7	-	TRBD1	CASSLGGDSSYEQYF	TGCGCCAGCAGCTTGGGAGGGGACAGCTCCTACGAGCAGTACTTC
TRBV29-1	TRBJ2-5	-	-	CSVDKGRQETQYF	TGCAGCGTGGACAAGGGGAGGCAAGAGACCCAGTACTTC
TRBV20-1	TRBJ2-1	-	TRBD2	CSGTSFNEQFF	TGCAGTGGGACTAGCTTCAATGAGCAGTTCTTC
TRBV4-1	TRBJ2-5	-	-	CASSRAGLRETQYF	TGCGCCAGCAGCCGCGCGGGGCTAAGGGAGACCCAGTACTTC
TRBV29-1	TRBJ2-4	-	TRBD2	CSVSTSVLAKNIQYF	TGCAGCGTGTCTACTAGCGTATTAGCCAAAAACATTCAGTACTTC
TRBV6-5	TRBJ1-2	once	-	CASSDRGFFGYTF	TGTGCCAGCAGTGATCGAGGGTTTTTTGGCTACACCTTC
TRBV27	TRBJ2-1	-	TRBD2	CASRRTSGPYEQFF	TGTGCCAGCAGGAGGACTAGCGGGCCTTATGAGCAGTTCTTC
TRBV29-1	TRBJ1-2	-	-	CSTKTVGYGYTF	TGCAGCACGAAGACAGTGGGCTATGGCTACACCTTC
TRBV7-2	TRBJ2-2	-	-	CASSLAASYLTGELFF	TGTGCCAGCAGCTTAGCAGCAAGTTATTTAACCGGGGAGCTGTTTTTT
TRBV28	TRBJ2-4	-	-	CASSSVQGYIQYF	TGTGCCAGCAGTTCTGTGCAGGGGTACATTCAGTACTTC
TRBV5-1	TRBJ2-7	few	-	CASSNEYEQYF	TGCGCCAGCAGCAACGAGTACGAGCAGTACTTC